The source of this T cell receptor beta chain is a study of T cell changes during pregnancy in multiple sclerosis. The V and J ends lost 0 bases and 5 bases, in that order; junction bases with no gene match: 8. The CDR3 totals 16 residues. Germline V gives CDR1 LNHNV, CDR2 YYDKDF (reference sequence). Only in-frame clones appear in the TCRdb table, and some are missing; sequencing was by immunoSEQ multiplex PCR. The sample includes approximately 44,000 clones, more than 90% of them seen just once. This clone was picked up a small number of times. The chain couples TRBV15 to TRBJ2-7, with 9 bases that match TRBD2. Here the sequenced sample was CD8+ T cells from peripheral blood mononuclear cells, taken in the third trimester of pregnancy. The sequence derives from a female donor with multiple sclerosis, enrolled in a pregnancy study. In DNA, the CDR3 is TGTGCCACCAGCAGAGATGCCGGTAGCGGGAGCGACGAGCAGTACTTC. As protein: CATSRDAGSGSDEQYF.